These T cell receptor beta chains were read from a single sample in a study of T cell changes during pregnancy in multiple sclerosis. Clones were read by immunoSEQ multiplex PCR, and TCRdb kept only the in-frame ones, dropping some. The sample holds about 51,000 clones, 85% to 95% seen once. The sequencing here drew on peripheral blood, taken in the second trimester of pregnancy. These receptors were collected from a female donor with multiple sclerosis, enrolled in a pregnancy study. Both conserved end residues are part of each CDR3. The order of the fields is CDR3 length, V gene, CDR3 protein.

CDR3 length: 16; V gene: TRBV18; CDR3 protein: CASSRLPGTGKEKLFF
CDR3 length: 14; V gene: TRBV9; CDR3 protein: CASSPGTGGRPLHF
CDR3 length: 13; V gene: TRBV7-2; CDR3 protein: CASSLSPVLEQYF
CDR3 length: 12; V gene: TRBV19; CDR3 protein: CASNDRGPEAFF
CDR3 length: 14; V gene: TRBV18; CDR3 protein: CASSPGQLKETQYF
CDR3 length: 14; V gene: TRBV19; CDR3 protein: CASSKIGQSYEQYF
CDR3 length: 15; V gene: TRBV28; CDR3 protein: CASREGFSGANVLTF
CDR3 length: 11; V gene: TRBV5-1; CDR3 protein: CASTMNTEAFF
CDR3 length: 12; V gene: TRBV25-1; CDR3 protein: CASSLTSGSLFF
CDR3 length: 12; V gene: TRBV29-1; CDR3 protein: CSVGQTSYEQYF
CDR3 length: 14; V gene: TRBV28; CDR3 protein: CASSPPLAVGEQYF
CDR3 length: 16; V gene: TRBV23-1; CDR3 protein: CASSQSGQCSYNEQFF
CDR3 length: 15; V gene: TRBV28; CDR3 protein: CASSLAGLGIYGQFF
CDR3 length: 16; V gene: TRBV5-1; CDR3 protein: CASSLGTGFMNTEAFF
CDR3 length: 15; V gene: TRBV5-5; CDR3 protein: CASSLNDNLSYEQYF
CDR3 length: 16; V gene: TRBV6-5; CDR3 protein: CASSFQRDSNTGELFF
CDR3 length: 20; V gene: TRBV5-4; CDR3 protein: CASSPPRRAEITNLNQPQHF
CDR3 length: 14; V gene: TRBV28; CDR3 protein: CASTSGGTVYGYTF
CDR3 length: 19; V gene: TRBV27; CDR3 protein: CASSLRGSATGPSTGELFF
CDR3 length: 10; V gene: TRBV27; CDR3 protein: CASGPYEQYF
CDR3 length: 16; V gene: TRBV10-3; CDR3 protein: CAIRDGTSGRANEQYF
CDR3 length: 16; V gene: TRBV7-6; CDR3 protein: CASSLIEGHWNEKLFF
CDR3 length: 13; V gene: TRBV5-4; CDR3 protein: CASSLGQNQPQHF
CDR3 length: 15; V gene: TRBV7-9; CDR3 protein: CASIGLAGATGELFF
CDR3 length: 14; V gene: TRBV6-5; CDR3 protein: CASRVGLGTDTQYF
CDR3 length: 13; V gene: TRBV7-9; CDR3 protein: CASSPPVTGELFF
CDR3 length: 17; V gene: TRBV14; CDR3 protein: CASRQGPVDSGANVLTF
CDR3 length: 13; V gene: TRBV19; CDR3 protein: CASSMGGLETQYF
CDR3 length: 16; V gene: TRBV7-8; CDR3 protein: CASSSSGLAGLYEQYF
CDR3 length: 16; V gene: TRBV28; CDR3 protein: CASSSPRERGTGEQYF
CDR3 length: 15; V gene: TRBV27; CDR3 protein: CASSLLGGATDTQYF
CDR3 length: 15; V gene: TRBV6-5; CDR3 protein: CASSYKEGGNQPQHF
CDR3 length: 15; V gene: TRBV19; CDR3 protein: CASSIRDRVDEKLFF
CDR3 length: 12; V gene: TRBV29-1; CDR3 protein: CSVSTGDQPQHF
CDR3 length: 14; V gene: TRBV7-9; CDR3 protein: CASSSYTGNGELFF
CDR3 length: 14; V gene: TRBV11-3; CDR3 protein: CASSLGLPGDEQFF
CDR3 length: 12; V gene: TRBV19; CDR3 protein: CASSPPGETQYF
CDR3 length: 16; V gene: TRBV5-1; CDR3 protein: CASSLVPSLVTDTQYF
CDR3 length: 16; V gene: TRBV7-6; CDR3 protein: CASSLGPGTSTDTQYF
CDR3 length: 12; V gene: TRBV29-1; CDR3 protein: CSPIVVSYEQYF